These 28 T cell receptor beta chains share one sample of origin, sequenced in a study of blood T cell repertoires in COVID-19. Repertoires were generated with immunoSEQ multiplex PCR, while TCRdb's copy carries only in-frame clones and drops some. The sample lists 150,000 or so clones; around 84% were seen once. Sequences were obtained from peripheral blood. These receptors originate from a man between 45 and 60 years old with active or convalescent COVID-19.

The genes are TRBV14 and TRBJ2-1; D is perhaps TRBD2 (6 bases). V dropped 0 bases and J dropped 8 bases, with 17 bases sitting between them. The CDR3 covers 16 residues. Germline CDR1 reads SGHDN; CDR2 reads FVKESK. CDR3 loop: CASSQDRGPRGDEQFF. For the CDR3, the DNA is TGTGCCAGCAGCCAAGATAGGGGACCGCGCGGGGATGAGCAGTTCTTC.

The J gene is TRBJ2-2, the V gene TRBV5-1; TRBD1 matches at 8 bases. V shed 7 bases and J 1 base; nucleotides not matched to a gene: 15. This CDR3 has 18 amino acids. Germline CDR1 reads SGHRS; CDR2 reads YFSETQ. The CDR3 nucleotides are TGCGCCAGCTGTTCTATTCAAATAGGACAGGGGAACACCGGGGAGCTGTTTTTT. Translated: CASCSIQIGQGNTGELFF.

The chain joins TRBV4-3 to TRBJ2-1; TRBD2 aligns across 12 bases. This CDR3 is built from 17 residues. Germline CDR1 and CDR2: LGHNA and YSLEER. The V and J ends lost 0 bases and 5 bases, in that order; junction bases with no gene match: 5. The CDR3 loop is CASSQDLRTSGDNEQFF. As DNA, the CDR3 is TGCGCCAGCAGCCAAGATCTCCGGACTAGCGGGGACAATGAGCAGTTCTTC.

Here the CDR3 reads CASSFFGNTIYF. DNA for the CDR3: TGTGCCAGCAGCTTCTTCGGAAACACCATATATTTT. V gene TRBV7-2 combines with J gene TRBJ1-3; D uncertain. V lost 3 bases and J lost 4, with 4 bases in between. The CDR3 has 12 residues. The germline V gene encodes CDR1 SGHTA and CDR2 FQGNSA.

The V and J genes are TRBV9 and TRBJ2-3; possibly TRBD2 for D (6 bases). The CDR3 contains 13 residues. The germline CDR1 and CDR2 sequences are SGDLS and YYNGEE. Trimming took off 4 bases at V and 8 bases at J, with 14 bases between the two ends. As DNA, the CDR3 is TGTGCCAGCAGCACCCGGGAGACGACTACGCAGTATTTT. Translation gives CASSTRETTTQYF.

The V and J genes are TRBV12-3 or TRBV12-4 and TRBJ1-3, with a weak D call TRBD1 (6 bases). The V gene lost 5 bases and the J gene lost 8 bases, with 13 bases spanning the gap. This CDR3 is built from 13 residues. CDR3 sequence reads: CASSANRVDTIYF. The CDR3 bases are TGTGCCAGCAGTGCTAACAGGGTTGACACCATATATTTT.

This clone appeared a few times. The rearrangement joins TRBV7-2 to TRBJ2-7; D not resolved. CDR1 is SGHTA, CDR2 FQGNSA, per germline. Deletions cut 3 bases from V and 6 bases from J, with 6 bases between. The CDR3 has 11 amino acids. The CDR3 loop is CASSLALEQYF. The CDR3 DNA is TGTGCCAGCAGCTTGGCCCTCGAGCAGTACTTC.

The rearrangement uses TRBV6-5 and TRBJ2-7, with 9 nucleotides matching TRBD2. The trim removed 5 bases at V and 9 bases at J, leaving 8 bases unmatched. From germline, CDR1 is MNHEY and CDR2 SVGAGI. The CDR3 is made up of 13 amino acids. CDR3 nucleotides: TGTGCCAGCAGTCCCGATAGCGGGAGAGGGCAGTACTTC. Its protein product is CASSPDSGRGQYF.

This chain's CDR3 is CASSQDRNSGTYNEQFF. The CDR3 DNA sequence: TGCGCCAGCAGCCAAGATAGGAATAGCGGGACCTACAATGAGCAGTTCTTC. The V gene is TRBV4-1, the J gene TRBJ2-1, with 8 bases fitting TRBD2. Looked up from germline, CDR1 is MGHRA and CDR2 is YSYEKL. The V gene end was trimmed by 0 bases and the J gene end by 2 bases; junction bases not matched to a gene: 6. The CDR3 is made up of 17 amino acids.

The rearrangement joins TRBV28 to TRBJ1-3; no reliable D call. Germline loops: CDR1 MDHEN, CDR2 SYDVKM. CDR3 length: 14 amino acids. Trimming stripped 6 bases from V and 7 bases from J, with 16 bases between. The CDR3 here is CASRRDRVGNTIYF. The CDR3 DNA is TGTGCCAGCAGGAGGGATCGGGTGGGGAACACCATATATTTT.

The chain carries TRBV11-2 and TRBJ2-7; 8 positions agree with TRBD2. J gave up 0 bases and V 3 bases, and 10 bases lay outside the gene matches. From germline, CDR1 is SGHAT and CDR2 FQNNGV. The CDR3 contains 17 residues. In DNA form, the CDR3 reads TGTGCCAGCAGCTTGGGGAGCGGGGGATGGGACTCCTACGAGCAGTACTTC. This sequence encodes CASSLGSGGWDSYEQYF.

The gene calls are TRBV19 and TRBJ1-4; a weak D match, TRBD1 (5 bases). The CDR3 contains 12 residues. Germline CDR1 and CDR2: LNHDA and SQIVND (reference sequence). V gave up 10 bases and J gave up 5 bases, with 11 bases separating them. CDR3 sequence reads: CATRARNEKLFF. The CDR3 coding sequence is TGTGCCACCAGGGCCCGGAATGAAAAACTGTTTTTT.

The chain links TRBV2 to TRBJ1-5; 7 bases match TRBD1. The germline CDR1 and CDR2 sequences are SNHLY and FYNNEI. There are 14 residues in the CDR3. V gave up 5 bases and J gave up 4 bases; unmatched junction bases: 5. The CDR3 sequence is CASSHRDRNQPQHF. CDR3 sequence (DNA): TGTGCCAGCAGTCACCGGGACAGAAATCAGCCCCAGCATTTT.

The chain combines TRBV15 with TRBJ2-7, with 10 bases lining up with TRBD1. Germline V gene lookup returns CDR1 LNHNV and CDR2 YYDKDF (reference sequence). Losses at the gene ends were 0 bases for V and 2 bases for J; bases not matched to a gene: 4. The CDR3 loop spans 16 amino acids. DNA for the CDR3: TGTGCCACCAGCAGAGATAGGACAGGGGGTACCTACGAGCAGTACTTC. This encodes CATSRDRTGGTYEQYF.

The V and J genes are TRBV19 and TRBJ1-4; D not resolved. The germline V gene has CDR1 LNHDA and CDR2 SQIVND (reference sequence). The CDR3 consists of 14 residues. V lost 7 bases to trimming and J lost 8 bases, with 17 bases between them. CDR3 sequence: CASTPPGGGEKLFF. The CDR3 DNA is TGTGCCAGTACCCCCCCGGGAGGAGGAGAAAAACTGTTTTTT.

The rearrangement links TRBV7-9 to TRBJ1-6; D perhaps matches TRBD1 (5 bases). CDR1 SEHNR and CDR2 FQNEAQ come from the germline V gene (reference sequence). This CDR3 region has 15 residues. Trimming removed 5 bases from V and 4 bases from J, with 12 bases in between. The CDR3 spells CASSPRTTYNSPLHF. The CDR3 DNA sequence: TGTGCCAGCAGCCCGAGGACAACTTATAATTCACCCCTCCACTTT.

The chain employs TRBV6-5 and TRBJ2-3; D possibly corresponds to TRBD2 (5 bases). Germline assignment: CDR1 MNHEY and CDR2 SVGAGI. CDR3 length: 15 residues. V lost 2 bases to trimming and J lost 0 bases, with 9 bases between them. CDR3 nucleotide sequence: TGTGCCAGCAGTTACGGAGGAGTTAGCACAGATACGCAGTATTTT. Translation gives CASSYGGVSTDTQYF.

This sequence joins TRBV7-2 and TRBJ1-2; no clear D gene. The CDR3 sequence is 12 residues long. V was cut by 3 bases and J by 7 bases, with 9 bases left in between. Germline V gives CDR1 SGHTA, CDR2 FQGNSA. As DNA, the CDR3 is TGTGCCAGCAGCTTCCGCGGTGGTGGCTACACCTTC. Residues: CASSFRGGGYTF.

The chain is built from TRBV9 and TRBJ2-6; 7 nucleotides line up with TRBD1. Trimming cost V 4 bases and J 4 bases; bases outside gene matches: 5. Germline lookup yields CDR1 SGDLS and CDR2 YYNGEE. This CDR3 has 15 amino acids. CDR3 bases: TGTGCCAGCAGCTCACAGGGGCCGGGGGCCAACGTCCTGACTTTC. Translation: CASSSQGPGANVLTF.

Comments on this clone: Other nucleotide sequences from this sample produce the same CDR3. The chain recombines TRBV9 with TRBJ2-5; TRBD2 aligns across 13 bases. The germline V gene encodes CDR1 SGDLS and CDR2 YYNGEE. The CDR3 is 16 amino acids. V was clipped by 2 bases and J by 2 bases; unmatched bases: 3. In nucleotides, the CDR3 is TGTGCCAGCAGCGTGGGGACTAGCGGGACACAAGAGACCCAGTACTTC. Its protein is CASSVGTSGTQETQYF. Combining the CDR3 with reference TRBV9 and TRBJ2-5 gives the whole variable domain DSGVTQTPKHLITATGQRVTLRCSPRSGDLSVYWYQQSLDQGLQFLIQYYNGEERAKGNILERFSAQQFPDLHSELNLSSLELGDSALYFCASSVGTSGTQETQYFGPGTRLLVL.

The genes are TRBV4-2 and TRBJ1-3; D is ambiguous. This CDR3 has 16 residues. Trimming stripped 1 base from V and 0 bases from J, with 10 bases between. Germline values: CDR1 LGHNA, CDR2 YNFKEQ. The CDR3 here is CASSQAQQPSGNTIYF. The CDR3 region has the DNA TGTGCCAGCAGCCAAGCACAACAGCCCTCTGGAAACACCATATATTTT.

This clone was detected a few times. This chain uses TRBV11-2 with TRBJ2-1; 10 bases align to TRBD2. The CDR3 consists of 15 residues. Trimming cost V 1 base and J 6 bases; bases outside gene matches: 3. CDR1 is SGHAT and CDR2 is FQNNGV in the germline V gene. CDR3: CASSLGASGGNEQFF. The CDR3, as DNA: TGTGCCAGCAGCTTAGGGGCTAGCGGGGGCAATGAGCAGTTCTTC.

This clone was recorded many times. Written as DNA, the CDR3 is TGTGCCAGCAGCGATATAGCGGGGGGGCCGGACGGGGAGCTGTTTTTT. It specifies CASSDIAGGPDGELFF. The genes are TRBV2 and TRBJ2-2; 11 bases match TRBD2. The CDR3 sequence is 16 residues long. The junction had 10 bases not matched to a gene; V was cut back by 6 bases and J by 7 bases. Germline assignment: CDR1 SNHLY and CDR2 FYNNEI. The full variable domain, rest sourced from reference TRBV2 and TRBJ2-2, is EPEVTQTPSHQVTQMGQEVILRCVPISNHLYFYWYRQILGQKVEFLVSFYNNEISEKSEIFDDQFSVERPDGSNFTLKIRSTKLEDSAMYFCASSDIAGGPDGELFFGEGSRLTVL.

The genes are TRBV3-1 (or the pseudogene TRBV3-2) and TRBJ2-2; D is undetermined. V lost 0 bases, J lost 4 bases, and 3 bases lay in between. Germline V CDR1 and CDR2: LGHDT, YNNKEL (reference sequence). This CDR3 comprises 13 residues. CDR3 loop: CASSQDLTGELFF. CDR3 DNA sequence: TGTGCCAGCAGCCAAGACCTCACCGGGGAGCTGTTTTTT.

DNA of the CDR3: TGTGCCAGCAGCCCCCAGGGGGGCCAAGAGACCCAGTACTTC. Residues: CASSPQGGQETQYF. The chain couples TRBV7-3 to TRBJ2-5; D perhaps matches TRBD1 (7 bases). CDR1 is SGHTA and CDR2 is FQGTGA in the germline V gene. V was pared by 5 bases and J by 1 base, with 11 bases between. The CDR3 has 14 residues.

This chain uses TRBV19 with TRBJ2-2; 8 bases fit TRBD1. Unmatched junction bases numbered 7, after V lost 9 bases and J lost 4 bases. Germline V gene lookup returns CDR1 LNHDA and CDR2 SQIVND (reference sequence). The CDR3 length is 14 residues. This chain's CDR3 is CASLRDRTTGELFF. CDR3 sequence (DNA): TGTGCCAGCCTCCGGGACAGGACCACCGGGGAGCTGTTTTTT.

The V gene is TRBV5-1, the J gene TRBJ2-2; TRBD2 matches 7 bases. V lost 6 bases and J lost 0; bases outside the gene matches: 8. The CDR3 spans 16 residues. The germline V gene encodes CDR1 SGHRS and CDR2 YFSETQ. The CDR3 region is CASNKLATSNTGELFF. The CDR3 nucleotides read TGCGCCAGCAATAAACTAGCGACCTCGAACACCGGGGAGCTGTTTTTT.

The chain combines TRBV7-9 with TRBJ1-4; weak D call: TRBD1 (6 bases). Trimming took 5 bases from V and 1 from J, leaving 17 bases between them. From germline, CDR1 is SEHNR and CDR2 FQNEAQ (reference sequence). The CDR3 is 17 amino acids. CDR3 protein: CASSPQRKQGTNEKLFF. CDR3 coding DNA: TGTGCCAGCAGCCCTCAACGAAAACAGGGAACTAATGAAAAACTGTTTTTT.